Listed here are 31 T cell receptor beta chains from one sample, sequenced in a study of blood T cell repertoires in COVID-19. Method: immunoSEQ multiplex PCR; TCRdb's copy keeps in-frame clones and lacks some. The sample shows roughly 570,000 clones, 70% to 90% of them seen only once. Sequencing used peripheral blood. The origin of the receptors is a woman aged 50 to 60 with COVID-19, enrolled during active disease.

This sequence joins TRBV29-1 and TRBJ2-1, with 15 bases matching TRBD2. The CDR3 totals 15 residues. After removal of 7 bases from V and 7 bases from J, the junction contained 8 bases not matched to a gene. From germline, CDR1 is SQVTM and CDR2 ANQGSEA. CDR3 bases: TGCAGCGGGGCCGGGACTAGCGGGGGGTTGAATGAGCAGTTCTTC. Residues: CSGAGTSGGLNEQFF.

This clone was observed a single time. The genes are TRBV19 and TRBJ2-3, with 10 bases matching TRBD2. The CDR3 has 16 residues. Trimming at V came to 5 bases and at J to 5 bases, leaving 10 bases not matched to a gene. Germline assignment: CDR1 LNHDA and CDR2 SQIVND (reference sequence). The CDR3 DNA reads as TGTGCCAGTAGTCCGACTAGCGGGCCCCCAAAAGATACGCAGTATTTT. Protein sequence: CASSPTSGPPKDTQYF. Variable domain in full (rest from reference TRBV19 and TRBJ2-3): DGGITQSPKYLFRKEGQNVTLSCEQNLNHDAMYWYRQDPGQGLRLIYYSQIVNDFQKGDIAEGYSVSREKKESFPLTVTSAQKNPTAFYLCASSPTSGPPKDTQYFGPGTRLTVL.

The chain combines TRBV19 with TRBJ1-1; D not certain. The CDR3 is made up of 13 amino acids. Between the trimmed V and J ends, which lost 9 bases and 1 base, there was a span of 12 bases. Germline V CDR1 and CDR2: LNHDA, SQIVND (reference sequence). The CDR3 protein is CASREPENTEAFF. The CDR3, as DNA: TGTGCCAGCCGGGAGCCAGAGAACACTGAAGCTTTCTTT.

This clone is a singleton in its sample. The chain combines TRBV7-9 with TRBJ1-2; no definite D call. Trimming took 1 base from V and 5 from J, leaving 8 bases between them. Germline CDR1 reads SEHNR; CDR2 reads FQNEAQ (reference sequence). This CDR3 has 13 residues. The CDR3 here is CASSLGGEYGYTF. The DNA for the CDR3 is TGTGCCAGCAGCTTAGGGGGAGAGTATGGCTACACCTTC.

The J gene is TRBJ2-7, the V gene TRBV18; D perhaps matches TRBD1 (6 bases). Germline CDR1 is KGHSH and CDR2 is LQKENI. The V end was cut by 3 bases, the J end by 6 bases, with 12 bases between. This CDR3 is built from 13 residues. CDR3 bases: TGTGCCAGCTCACCTAGGGGGAAAGGCGAGCAGTACTTC. It codes for CASSPRGKGEQYF.

The chain uses TRBV7-9 and TRBJ1-2, with 12 bases fitting TRBD1. V trimming: 3 bases; J trimming: 8 bases; junction bases outside the gene matches: 4. Germline CDR1 reads SEHNR; CDR2 reads FQNEAQ (reference sequence). CDR3 length equals 14 residues. The CDR3 DNA is TGTGCCAGCAGCTTGACGGGACAGGGGGCGGGCTACACCTTC. This gives the protein CASSLTGQGAGYTF.

V is TRBV4-1 and J is TRBJ1-4; D remains ambiguous. This CDR3 is built from 17 residues. The germline CDR1 and CDR2 sequences are MGHRA and YSYEKL. Trimming shortened V by 0 bases and J by 5 bases, and 16 bases separated the two germline ends. The CDR3 loop reads CASSQDLEGGRNEKLFF. DNA for the CDR3: TGCGCCAGCAGCCAAGATTTGGAGGGAGGGAGGAATGAAAAACTGTTTTTT.

This chain uses TRBV10-3 with TRBJ1-6; 7 bases match TRBD1. V lost 10 bases to trimming and J lost 5 bases; unmatched junction nucleotides: 5. The CDR3 totals 13 residues. Germline V gives CDR1 ENHRY, CDR2 SYGVKD. CDR3 nucleotides: TGTGCCACCGCCGGGACAGATAATTCACCCCTCCACTTT. Its protein is CATAGTDNSPLHF.

This clone was detected only once. V usage is TRBV5-1 and J usage is TRBJ1-2; tentatively, D is TRBD1 (5 bases). CDR3 length equals 15 residues. V was shortened by 0 bases and J by 1 base, with 10 bases between the two germline ends. The germline V gene has CDR1 SGHRS and CDR2 YFSETQ. The CDR3 bases are TGCGCCAGCAGCTTGGGGGCAGGGCTTAACTATGGCTACACCTTC. Translation gives CASSLGAGLNYGYTF.

The chain joins TRBV10-2 to TRBJ2-1; possible D gene TRBD2, 6 bases. Germline assignment: CDR1 WSHSY and CDR2 SAAADI. V was cut by 8 bases and J by 1 base, with 12 bases left in between. The CDR3 has 14 residues. CDR3 bases: TGCGCCAGCGGGAGGACTCCTTCCTACAATGAGCAGTTCTTC. It codes for CASGRTPSYNEQFF.

The genes are TRBV5-1 and TRBJ2-7; 13 bases are a match to TRBD2. The J segment lost 4 bases and the V segment lost 3 bases, leaving 13 bases of the junction unmatched. This CDR3 is built from 18 residues. The germline gives CDR1 SGHRS, CDR2 YFSETQ. CDR3 sequence: CASSYSPPGTSGEYEQYF. The CDR3 DNA follows: TGCGCCAGCAGCTATAGCCCACCGGGGACTAGCGGGGAGTACGAGCAGTACTTC.

The chain is built from TRBV20-1 and TRBJ2-7; weak D call: TRBD1 (5 bases). CDR3 size: 13 residues. The ends were cut back, 3 bases at V and 5 bases at J, with 14 bases in the middle. Per the germline V gene, CDR1 is DFQATT and CDR2 is SNEGSKA (reference sequence). The CDR3 region has the DNA TGCAGTGCTAGTCTTCAGGGCCGCAACGAGCAGTACTTC. It specifies CSASLQGRNEQYF.

This rearrangement joins TRBV24-1 to TRBJ1-2, with 7 bases fitting TRBD1. Germline CDR1 and CDR2: KGHDR and SFDVKD. The CDR3 contains 13 residues. With 6 bases clipped from V and 3 bases from J, the junction kept 3 bases outside the gene matches. The CDR3 region is CATSLGQYYGYTF. CDR3 nucleotides: TGTGCCACCAGTCTGGGACAGTACTATGGCTACACCTTC.

This clone was picked up one time. The gene calls are TRBV5-4 and TRBJ2-1, with D maybe TRBD2 (7 bases). V lost 3 bases to trimming and J lost 7 bases, with 17 bases between them. Germline V gives CDR1 SGHNT, CDR2 YYREEE (reference sequence). CDR3 length: 15 amino acids. Written as DNA, the CDR3 is TGTGCCAGCAGCTCCCCTGTCGGGGGGCGGAATGAGCAGTTCTTC. Translated, it gives CASSSPVGGRNEQFF.

The chain couples TRBV5-1 to TRBJ2-3, with D unresolved. Germline-derived CDR1 and CDR2 are SGHRS and YFSETQ. With 4 bases removed from V and 6 bases from J, the gap between germline ends came to 12 bases. The length of the CDR3 is 13 residues. The CDR3 DNA follows: TGCGCCAGCAGCCGCCTTGACTTGGATACGCAGTATTTT. Its translation is CASSRLDLDTQYF.

The CDR3 loop is CASKRSGRDTQYF. The CDR3 DNA reads TGTGCCAGCAAAAGGAGCGGGAGAGATACGCAGTATTTT. The V gene is TRBV27, the J gene TRBJ2-3, with 8 nucleotides matching TRBD2. Germline CDR1 MNHEY, CDR2 SMNVEV (reference sequence). J was trimmed by 5 bases and V by 7 bases; bases with no gene match: 5. This CDR3 has 13 residues.

The V call is TRBV5-4, the J call TRBJ1-1; D unclear. The CDR3 is 12 residues long. Germline CDR1 and CDR2: SGHNT and YYREEE (reference sequence). V lost 4 bases, J lost 3 bases, and 7 bases lay in between. CDR3 bases: TGTGCCAGCAGCCTTAGTCACACTGAAGCTTTCTTT. Its protein is CASSLSHTEAFF.

The chain has TRBV27 and TRBJ2-7, with D possibly TRBD1 on 6 matching bases. The CDR3 covers 14 residues. CDR1 is MNHEY and CDR2 is SMNVEV in the germline V gene (reference sequence). V shed 5 bases and J shed 0 bases, with 11 bases lying between them. In DNA, the CDR3 is TGTGCCAGCAGTCTCCGGGACACCTCCTACGAGCAGTACTTC. Translating gives CASSLRDTSYEQYF.

V is TRBV9 and J is TRBJ1-2; D uncertain. The germline V gene has CDR1 SGDLS and CDR2 YYNGEE. The CDR3 runs to 13 residues. V lost 2 bases and J lost 3, with 8 bases in between. CDR3 nucleotides: TGTGCCAGCAGCGTGGCAGTACACTATGGCTACACCTTC. Protein product: CASSVAVHYGYTF.

The CDR3 loop reads CASSQAIWRGVNFYNEQFF. The CDR3 region has the DNA TGTGCCAGCAGCCAAGCTATATGGCGGGGGGTCAATTTCTACAATGAGCAGTTCTTC. The chain joins TRBV3-1 (or the pseudogene TRBV3-2) to TRBJ2-1; 8 bases are shared with TRBD2. This CDR3 comprises 19 residues. Germline trimming cut 1 base from V and 3 bases from J; bases unmatched to any gene: 14. The V gene's germline CDR1 is LGHDT and CDR2 YNNKEL (reference sequence).

This chain links TRBV20-1 with TRBJ2-5, with D possibly TRBD2 on 6 matching bases. Trimming shortened V by 6 bases and J by 5 bases, and 10 bases separated the two germline ends. Looked up from germline, CDR1 is DFQATT and CDR2 is SNEGSKA (reference sequence). The length of the CDR3 is 11 residues. DNA of the CDR3: TGCAGTGCCCAGGGACTTGAGACCCAGTACTTC. Translating gives CSAQGLETQYF.

This chain connects TRBV28 to TRBJ1-1; D gene unclear. The CDR3 is made up of 14 amino acids. The V end lost 6 bases, the J end lost 1 base, and 12 bases lay between the germline ends. Germline V lookup: CDR1 MDHEN, CDR2 SYDVKM. The CDR3 region has the DNA TGTGCCAGCAGCCGGGTTCACCAGAACACTGAAGCTTTCTTT. Translated: CASSRVHQNTEAFF.

The V and J genes are TRBV19 and TRBJ2-7; D is possibly TRBD1 (6 bases). Trimming stripped 10 bases from V and 0 bases from J, with 13 bases between. This CDR3 has 13 amino acids. The germline gives CDR1 LNHDA, CDR2 SQIVND (reference sequence). CDR3: CATLDRNSYEQYF. CDR3 sequence (DNA): TGTGCCACCCTTGACAGGAACTCCTACGAGCAGTACTTC.

The gene calls are TRBV3-1 (or the pseudogene TRBV3-2) and TRBJ2-1, with 8 bases identical to TRBD2. The CDR3 is made up of 18 amino acids. Per germline, CDR1 LGHDT and CDR2 YNNKEL (reference sequence). V lost 1 base and J lost 1; bases outside the gene matches: 9. The DNA for the CDR3 is TGTGCCAGCAGCCAAGTCAGGCGGGGGGTCCCTTCCTACAATGAGCAGTTCTTC. Protein product: CASSQVRRGVPSYNEQFF.

The chain employs TRBV19 and TRBJ2-7; 7 bases agree with TRBD1. Germline CDR1 is LNHDA and CDR2 is SQIVND (reference sequence). This CDR3 spans 13 amino acids. Trimming removed 6 bases from V and 4 bases from J; junction bases left unmatched: 6. The CDR3 spells CASSRDSLYEQYF. The CDR3 bases are TGTGCCAGTAGCCGGGACAGCCTATACGAGCAGTACTTC.

V usage is TRBV27 and J usage is TRBJ1-2; TRBD1 agrees at 7 bases. V shed 6 bases, J shed 7 bases, and the junction held 8 bases outside the gene matches. This CDR3 region has 13 residues. Per germline, CDR1 MNHEY and CDR2 SMNVEV (reference sequence). The DNA for the CDR3 is TGTGCCAGCAGGGTTACAGGGGATGCTGGCTACACCTTC. Protein product: CASRVTGDAGYTF.

In its sample, this clone was seen a few times. This chain uses TRBV2 with TRBJ1-2; D is ambiguous. Trimming removed 7 bases from V and 5 bases from J, with 11 bases in between. CDR3 length: 12 residues. Per the germline V gene, CDR1 is SNHLY and CDR2 is FYNNEI. This CDR3 is CASMPRSYGYTF. The CDR3 coding sequence is TGTGCCAGCATGCCCCGGTCTTATGGCTACACCTTC. Complete variable domain (other parts from reference TRBV2 and TRBJ1-2): EPEVTQTPSHQVTQMGQEVILRCVPISNHLYFYWYRQILGQKVEFLVSFYNNEISEKSEIFDDQFSVERPDGSNFTLKIRSTKLEDSAMYFCASMPRSYGYTFGSGTRLTVV.

This chain joins TRBV5-8 and TRBJ2-7; 7 nucleotides match TRBD1. Germline V lookup: CDR1 SGHTS, CDR2 YDEGEE. The CDR3 length is 17 residues. With 1 base clipped from V and 4 bases from J, the junction kept 14 bases outside the gene matches. The CDR3 DNA sequence: TGTGCCAGCAGCTTGTGGCTTAGGGGGCGTGTTGGGTACGAGCAGTACTTC. This gives the protein CASSLWLRGRVGYEQYF.

The table lists this clone with a count of one. V and J are TRBV3-1 (or the pseudogene TRBV3-2) and TRBJ1-1, with D perhaps matching TRBD1 (5 bases). The V end was cut by 0 bases, the J end by 5 bases, with 7 bases between. CDR1 is LGHDT and CDR2 is YNNKEL in the germline V gene (reference sequence). This CDR3 has 13 amino acids. This CDR3 reads CASSQEGGTEAFF. The DNA for the CDR3 is TGTGCCAGCAGCCAAGAGGGGGGAACTGAAGCTTTCTTT.

J is TRBJ2-1 and V is TRBV6-5; a possible D gene is TRBD2 (5 bases). The V and J ends lost 8 bases and 0 bases respectively, with 14 bases between them. This CDR3 spans 15 amino acids. CDR1 and CDR2 (germline): MNHEY, SVGAGI. DNA for the CDR3: TGTGCCAGCGCCTACGGGGTTGTCTCCTACAATGAGCAGTTCTTC. It codes for CASAYGVVSYNEQFF.

CDR3 coding DNA: TGTGCCAGCAGCTTGACAGGATTGAACACTGAAGCTTTCTTT. The encoded protein is CASSLTGLNTEAFF. The genes are TRBV5-6 and TRBJ1-1; weak D call: TRBD1 (5 bases). The CDR3 extends over 14 amino acids. The germline V and J ends were trimmed by 1 base and 0 bases, with 7 bases remaining between them. Germline CDR1 and CDR2: SGHDT and YYEEEE.